Shown below are 9 T cell receptor beta chains from a single sample sequenced in a study of OX40 agonist ivuxolimab in advanced cancers. Assay: immunoSEQ multiplex PCR; the TCRdb copy retains only in-frame clones and omits some. The sample has more than 50,000 clones; 85% to 90% are singletons. The sequences come from CD4+ or CD8+ T cells sorted from blood, collected in a trial of the OX40 agonist ivuxolimab. Every receptor here comes from an adult with an advanced solid tumor such as melanoma, head and neck, liver or kidney cancer.

The CDR3 region has the DNA TGCGCCAGCAGCCTAACAGGGAGCCAAGAGACCCAGTACTTC. It yields the protein CASSLTGSQETQYF. The chain carries TRBV4-1 and TRBJ2-5, with a weak D call TRBD1 (6 bases). V shed 4 bases and J shed 1 base, with 10 bases lying between them. Looked up from germline, CDR1 is MGHRA and CDR2 is YSYEKL. The CDR3 is made up of 14 amino acids.

The chain is built from TRBV27 and TRBJ2-7, with D possibly being TRBD1 or TRBD2 (6 bases each). This CDR3 has 17 amino acids. V was shortened by 5 bases and J by 6 bases, with 26 bases between the two germline ends. Germline CDR1 and CDR2: MNHEY and SMNVEV (reference sequence). CDR3 amino acids: CASSRGRMMKTTAEQYF. CDR3 coding DNA: TGTGCCAGCAGTAGGGGGAGGATGATGAAGACAACGGCCGAGCAGTACTTC.

The genes are TRBV28 and TRBJ2-5; 8 bases map to TRBD1. Germline V gene data show CDR1 as MDHEN and CDR2 as SYDVKM. With 5 bases clipped from V and 7 bases from J, the junction kept 3 bases outside the gene matches. CDR3 length: 12 residues. The CDR3 region is CASSTGGRTQYF. In DNA, the CDR3 is TGTGCCAGCAGTACAGGGGGGAGGACCCAGTACTTC. The full variable domain, rest sourced from reference TRBV28 and TRBJ2-5, is DVKVTQSSRYLVKRTGEKVFLECVQDMDHENMFWYRQDPGLGLRLIYFSYDVKMKEKGDIPEGYSVSREKKERFSLILESASTNQTSMYLCASSTGGRTQYFGPGTRLLVL.

The chain carries TRBV28 and TRBJ2-5; TRBD2 aligns across 14 bases. V lost 6 bases and J lost 5; bases outside the gene matches: 11. The CDR3 loop spans 17 amino acids. The germline gives CDR1 MDHEN, CDR2 SYDVKM. The CDR3 loop reads CASSQTGLAGAGETQYF. Here the CDR3 DNA reads TGTGCCAGCAGCCAGACGGGACTAGCGGGAGCCGGGGAGACCCAGTACTTC.

This clone was counted a single time. The chain links TRBV11-2 to TRBJ2-5, with D unclear. V gave up 5 bases and J gave up 4 bases, with 20 bases separating them. This CDR3 is built from 16 residues. The germline V gene has CDR1 SGHAT and CDR2 FQNNGV. The CDR3 spells CASSTDLEPRGETQYF. CDR3 in DNA: TGTGCCAGCAGCACCGACCTCGAGCCTCGAGGAGAGACCCAGTACTTC.

This sequence joins TRBV5-6 and TRBJ2-1; 11 bases agree with TRBD2. Trimming took 0 bases from V and 6 from J; bases not matched to a gene: 2. CDR3 length equals 15 residues. The germline V gene has CDR1 SGHDT and CDR2 YYEEEE. The chain's CDR3 is CASSLGTSGSNEQFF. In DNA form, the CDR3 reads TGTGCCAGCAGCTTGGGCACTAGCGGGAGCAATGAGCAGTTCTTC.

CDR3 region: CASTQSRPGLAGYNEQFF. The CDR3 DNA is TGTGCCAGCACCCAATCACGGCCGGGACTAGCGGGGTACAATGAGCAGTTCTTC. The chain has TRBV27 and TRBJ2-1, with 13 bases lining up with TRBD2. V lost 7 bases, J lost 4 bases, and 13 bases stayed unmatched. CDR1 is MNHEY, CDR2 SMNVEV, per germline (reference sequence). There are 18 residues in the CDR3.

The chain recombines TRBV6-5 with TRBJ1-1, with TRBD1 matching 9 bases. The germline gives CDR1 MNHEY, CDR2 SVGAGI. This CDR3 has 15 amino acids. The V segment lost 6 bases and the J segment 5 bases; nucleotides outside the gene matches: 10. The CDR3 coding sequence is TGTGCCAGCAGCCTCAACAGGGGGCAGAGGACTGAAGCTTTCTTT. Its protein is CASSLNRGQRTEAFF.

The chain links TRBV4-3 to TRBJ2-3; 8 bases map to TRBD2. Trimming at V came to 1 base and at J to 4 bases, leaving 10 bases not matched to a gene. The CDR3 sequence is 17 residues long. Germline V gives CDR1 LGHNA, CDR2 YSLEER. The CDR3 here is CASSQAYGRARPDTQYF. The CDR3 DNA reads as TGCGCCAGCAGCCAAGCTTACGGGAGGGCTAGGCCAGATACGCAGTATTTT.